A single sample gave rise to the 9 T cell receptor beta chains below, sequenced in a study of T cell responses to AZD1222 COVID-19 vaccine. The assay was immunoSEQ multiplex PCR, and TCRdb's table has in-frame clones only and misses some. The sample includes roughly 66,000 clones, around 90% of them seen just once. The sequences come from peripheral blood, collected 28 days after the second dose of the MenACWY control vaccine. Receptor source: an adult who received the MenACWY meningococcal vaccine as a control.

This rearrangement joins TRBV12-5 to TRBJ2-2; D unresolved. The CDR3 length is 12 residues. Trimming pared 5 bases from V and 6 bases from J, leaving 7 bases between. Germline V gene data show CDR1 as LGHNT and CDR2 as FRNRAP. The CDR3, as DNA: TGTGCTAGTGGTGCTCCGTCCGGGGAGCTGTTTTTT. It is translated as CASGAPSGELFF.

The gene calls are TRBV7-2 and TRBJ2-1, with TRBD2 matching over 9 bases. The CDR3 length is 15 residues. Germline CDR1 and CDR2: SGHTA and FQGNSA. J gave up 10 bases and V 0 bases, and 7 bases lay outside the gene matches. The CDR3 spells CASSLAVAGGPEQFF. The CDR3, as DNA: TGTGCCAGCAGCTTAGCCGTTGCGGGAGGGCCGGAGCAGTTCTTC.

This chain uses TRBV11-3 with TRBJ2-5, with TRBD2 matching 9 bases. V lost 4 bases to trimming and J lost 5 bases; unmatched junction nucleotides: 5. The CDR3 loop spans 14 amino acids. CDR1 is SGHNT, CDR2 YENEEA, per germline. As DNA, the CDR3 is TGTGCCAGCAGCTATAGCGGGAGTTGGGAGACCCAGTACTTC. Its protein is CASSYSGSWETQYF. The full variable domain, rest sourced from reference TRBV11-3 and TRBJ2-5, is EAGVVQSPRYKIIEKKQPVAFWCNPISGHNTLYWYLQNLGQGPELLIRYENEEAVDDSQLPKDRFSAERLKGVDSTLKIQPAELGDSAVYLCASSYSGSWETQYFGPGTRLLVL.

This chain joins TRBV19 and TRBJ1-1, with a weak D call TRBD1 (6 bases). CDR1 and CDR2 (germline): LNHDA, SQIVND (reference sequence). Trimming cost V 1 base and J 9 bases, with 9 bases left between them. The CDR3 contains 12 residues. CDR3 sequence: CASSIVDSQAFF. The CDR3 DNA reads TGTGCCAGTAGTATAGTGGACAGCCAAGCTTTCTTT.

V gene TRBV15 combines with J gene TRBJ1-5; possible D gene TRBD1, 6 bases. Looked up from germline, CDR1 is LNHNV and CDR2 is YYDKDF (reference sequence). The length of the CDR3 is 13 residues. V was pared by 7 bases and J by 11 bases, with 18 bases between. The CDR3 here is CATKVGGSETQHF. CDR3 nucleotide sequence: TGTGCCACCAAAGTAGGGGGTTCAGAAACCCAGCATTTT.

The V gene is TRBV30, the J gene TRBJ1-5; D not certain. The germline V and J ends were trimmed by 3 bases and 0 bases, with 15 bases remaining between them. This CDR3 region has 16 residues. Germline values: CDR1 GTSNPN, CDR2 SVGIG (reference sequence). The DNA for the CDR3 is TGTGCCTGGAGGAAAGGCGGCGGCCTTAGCAATCAGCCCCAGCATTTT. It codes for CAWRKGGGLSNQPQHF.

The V and J genes are TRBV9 and TRBJ1-4; unclear D gene. CDR1 and CDR2 from the germline V gene are SGDLS and YYNGEE. The V end was cut by 0 bases, the J end by 3 bases, with 6 bases between. There are 14 residues in the CDR3. As DNA, the CDR3 is TGTGCCAGCAGCGTAGGGGTGGCTAATGAAAAACTGTTTTTT. Translating it yields CASSVGVANEKLFF.

The chain links TRBV30 to TRBJ1-2; D not certain. Trimming removed 1 base at V and 8 bases at J, with 8 bases between. The CDR3 length is 11 residues. Germline V lookup: CDR1 GTSNPN, CDR2 SVGIG (reference sequence). The CDR3 region is CAWSGEVGYTF. In DNA form, the CDR3 reads TGTGCCTGGAGTGGGGAGGTCGGCTACACCTTC.

CDR3 residues: CATGSRVHETQYF. Here the CDR3 DNA reads TGTGCCACCGGATCAAGGGTGCACGAGACCCAGTACTTC. V and J are TRBV15 and TRBJ2-5; D gene uncertain. The CDR3 runs to 13 residues. Trimming took off 8 bases at V and 5 bases at J, with 15 bases between the two ends. Germline V gene data show CDR1 as LNHNV and CDR2 as YYDKDF (reference sequence).